This entry lists 30 T cell receptor beta chains sequenced from one sample in a study of tumor-infiltrating lymphocytes in primary liver carcinoma. From approximately 450 ng total RNA, TCR beta cDNA was generated with a primer in the constant region. Slightly modified ARM-PCR served as the procedure for the TCR beta libraries. These libraries came from three rounds of nested multiplex PCR. TRBV1-TRBV30 forward primers paired with a C-beta reverse primer were used in the first two PCR rounds, which ran roughly 9 cycles each. Using its own MiXCR run on the multiplex PCR reads, TCRdb lists one record per CDR3 protein. The top ten hold 5.5% to 8% of the sample, which has 300,000 to 400,000 distinct CDR3 sequences, less than 75% seen once. Unsorted whole blood served as the source of blood RNA, and germline DNA was extracted as well. The sample consisted of peripheral blood. The receptors shown here come from a man between 35 and 55 years old with primary liver carcinoma and hepatitis B virus infection.

This chain links TRBV5-1 with TRBJ2-2, with D possibly matching TRBD2 (6 bases). The CDR3 is 13 residues long. V lost 0 bases to trimming and J lost 7 bases, with 7 bases between them. Germline lookup yields CDR1 SGHRS and CDR2 YFSETQ. The CDR3 protein is CASSLGLGGELFF. Here the CDR3 DNA reads TGCGCCAGCAGCTTGGGACTAGGCGGGGAGCTGTTTTTT.

This clonotype was seen just once. As the CDR3 is not closed by the conserved phenylalanine or tryptophan, this likely results from a read error. The J gene is TRBJ2-1, the V gene TRBV29-1; 8 bases align to TRBD1. The CDR3 runs to 18 residues. Germline-derived CDR1 and CDR2 are SQVTM and ANQGSEA. CDR3 protein: CSVKGGRGPKSSYNEQFI. CDR3 nucleotide sequence: TGCAGCGTAAAGGGGGGCAGGGGGCCTAAGAGCTCCTACAACGAGCAGTTCATC.

The chain employs TRBV11-2 and TRBJ2-7; a possible D gene is TRBD1 (6 bases). V was shortened by 1 base and J by 4 bases, with 14 bases between the two germline ends. The CDR3 spans 15 residues. In germline, CDR1 is SGHAT, CDR2 FQNNGV. In DNA, the CDR3 is TGTGCCAGCAGCTTAGTTAAGACAGGAAAGTACGAGCAGTACTTC. Protein product: CASSLVKTGKYEQYF.

Comment on this clonotype: The junction departs from germline at one end; a sequencing error may be responsible. The rearrangement links TRBV11-2 to TRBJ2-4, with TRBD1 identical over 7 bases. The CDR3 contains 16 residues. Germline CDR1 is SGHAT and CDR2 is FQNNGV. The DNA of the CDR3 is TGTGCCAGCAGCGACAGGGAGCTCCTAGTCAAAAACATTCGGTACTTC. It translates to CASSDRELLVKNIRYF.

In this sample, this clonotype turned up many times. This chain connects TRBV6-6 to TRBJ2-1; D uncertain. Trimming shortened V by 2 bases and J by 10 bases, and 6 bases separated the two germline ends. The length of the CDR3 is 11 residues. Per germline, CDR1 MNHNY and CDR2 SVGAGI (reference sequence). Here the CDR3 DNA reads TGTGCCAGCAGTTACAACATCGAGCAGTTCTTC. As protein: CASSYNIEQFF.

The rearrangement uses TRBV10-3 and TRBJ2-7; D perhaps matches TRBD2 (6 bases). CDR1 is ENHRY and CDR2 is SYGVKD in the germline V gene. V dropped 9 bases and J dropped 5 bases, with 17 bases sitting between them. There are 13 residues in the CDR3. The CDR3 region is CAIASVSGDEQYF. CDR3 coding DNA: TGTGCCATTGCTAGCGTGAGTGGGGACGAGCAGTACTTC.

In this sample, this clonotype turned up once. Relative to the germline gene, one junction end is altered; a read error may explain this. This chain joins TRBV5-4 and TRBJ2-1; D is perhaps TRBD1 (8 bases). The CDR3 has 13 amino acids. Germline-derived CDR1 and CDR2 are SGHNT and YYREEE (reference sequence). The CDR3 DNA reads TGTGCCAGCAGGGACAGGGACTACAATGAGCACTTCTTC. This gives the protein CASRDRDYNEHFF.

The chain couples TRBV28 to TRBJ1-1, with a weak D call TRBD1 (6 bases). The CDR3 is 12 residues long. Per the germline V gene, CDR1 is MDHEN and CDR2 is SYDVKM. V shed 7 bases and J shed 2 bases, with 8 bases lying between them. The CDR3 bases are TGTGCCAGCAAGGACAGTAACACTGAAGCTTTCTTT. This sequence encodes CASKDSNTEAFF.

This clonotype was seen only a few times. The chain links TRBV28 to TRBJ2-7, with TRBD1 matching 7 bases. Germline CDR1 is MDHEN and CDR2 is SYDVKM. The CDR3 runs 14 residues. Germline trimming cut 6 bases from V and 3 bases from J; bases unmatched to any gene: 8. The CDR3 region has the DNA TGTGCCAGCAGAGTAACCGGGACAGTCTACGAGCAGTACTTC. The encoded protein is CASRVTGTVYEQYF.

Details on this clonotype: This may arise from a read error, as a much more abundant clone is one base away. V gene TRBV6-6 combines with J gene TRBJ2-7; 7 nucleotides line up with TRBD2. There are 14 residues in the CDR3. Germline trimming cut 5 bases from V and 8 bases from J; bases unmatched to any gene: 12. Germline lookup yields CDR1 MNHNY and CDR2 SVGAGI (reference sequence). CDR3 loop: CASSRTREGYKQYF. CDR3 coding DNA: TGTGCCAGCAGTCGTACTAGGGAGGGTTACAAGCAGTACTTC.

Note on this clonotype: This may come from a read error, since a much larger clone is one base off. V and J are TRBV4-1 and TRBJ1-2, with TRBD1 identical over 7 bases. CDR3 length: 14 amino acids. CDR1 and CDR2 from the germline V gene are MGHRA and YSYEKL. V was pared by 3 bases and J by 4 bases, with 5 bases of the junction left unmatched. CDR3 nucleotide sequence: TGCGCCAGCAGCCACCAGAGACAGGGCTATGGCTACACCTTC. Protein: CASSHQRQGYGYTF.

This sequence joins TRBV30 and TRBJ2-2; 9 bases are a match to TRBD1. The CDR3 consists of 14 residues. Trimming took 2 bases from V and 4 from J; bases not matched to a gene: 2. Germline values: CDR1 GTSNPN, CDR2 SVGIG (reference sequence). In DNA form, the CDR3 reads TGTGCCTGGAGTTCGACAGGGGGCACCGGGGAGCTGTTTTTT. This codes for CAWSSTGGTGELFF.

This clonotype has ten or more counts. The J gene is TRBJ2-7, the V gene TRBV29-1; 7 bases line up with TRBD1. The V gene end was trimmed by 5 bases and the J gene end by 6 bases; junction bases not matched to a gene: 13. Germline V gives CDR1 SQVTM, CDR2 ANQGSEA. The CDR3 has 14 amino acids. CDR3 protein: CSVSGTVPKSEQYF. The CDR3 nucleotides are TGCAGCGTTTCCGGGACAGTCCCTAAAAGCGAGCAGTACTTC.

This clonotype has more than one count but fewer than ten. The chain carries TRBV4-2 and TRBJ1-5; D is uncertain. The V gene's germline CDR1 is LGHNA and CDR2 YNFKEQ. Trimming shortened V by 0 bases and J by 4 bases, and 13 bases separated the two germline ends. The CDR3 extends over 16 amino acids. CDR3 DNA sequence: TGTGCCAGCAGCCAAGATTTGGCGGCAACTAATCAGCCCCAGCATTTT. This gives the protein CASSQDLAATNQPQHF.

This clonotype occurred once. The germline gene is not matched at one end of the junction; a read error may be the cause. V is TRBV11-1 and J is TRBJ1-2, with D tentatively TRBD1 (5 bases). The CDR3 has 14 amino acids. Germline V lookup: CDR1 SGHAT, CDR2 FQDESV (reference sequence). The DNA for the CDR3 is TGTGCCAGCAGCCCAACGGACACTCACTATGACTACGCCTTC. It specifies CASSPTDTHYDYAF.

The sample holds many counts of this clonotype. This chain uses TRBV11-3 with TRBJ2-1; no clear D. Trimming pared 3 bases from V and 7 bases from J, leaving 7 bases between. The CDR3 is made up of 12 amino acids. CDR1 SGHNT and CDR2 YENEEA come from the germline V gene. In DNA, the CDR3 is TGTGCCAGCAGCTTTTTTAAAAATGAGCAGTTCTTC. This gives the protein CASSFFKNEQFF.

V usage is TRBV28 and J usage is TRBJ2-6; the D is unclear. The CDR3 totals 15 residues. V was trimmed by 1 base and J by 0 bases, leaving 4 bases between them. Germline V CDR1 and CDR2: MDHEN, SYDVKM. The CDR3 protein is CASSLSHSGANVLTF. The CDR3 bases are TGTGCCAGCAGTTTATCGCACTCTGGGGCCAACGTCCTGACTTTC.

This clonotype was recorded at least ten times. The V call is TRBV29-1, the J call TRBJ2-1; 7 positions match TRBD2. The ends lost 8 bases at V and 8 bases at J; junction bases unmatched: 3. Germline V gene data show CDR1 as SQVTM and CDR2 as ANQGSEA. There are 10 residues in the CDR3. The CDR3 DNA reads as TGCAGCCTGGGAGGGGATGAGCAGTTCTTC. Its translation is CSLGGDEQFF.

The J gene is TRBJ2-1, the V gene TRBV29-1, with 9 bases that match TRBD2. This CDR3 is 13 amino acids long. Trimming cost V 8 bases and J 6 bases; bases outside gene matches: 8. From germline, CDR1 is SQVTM and CDR2 ANQGSEA. This CDR3 is CSSGRTTLNEQFF. In nucleotides, the CDR3 is TGCAGCAGCGGGAGGACCACGCTCAATGAGCAGTTCTTC.

This clonotype appeared a single time. This chain connects TRBV12-3 or TRBV12-4 to TRBJ2-7; D call uncertain. Trimming left V 1 base short and J 1 base short, with 8 bases between. The CDR3 spans 14 residues. The CDR3: CASSLGIGSYEQYF. The CDR3 DNA reads TGTGCCAGCAGTTTAGGGATAGGGTCCTACGAGCAGTACTTC.

This clonotype came up a few times. The chain uses TRBV10-3 and TRBJ1-4; a weak D match, TRBD1 (5 bases). CDR3 length: 16 amino acids. The germline CDR1 and CDR2 sequences are ENHRY and SYGVKD. V lost 2 bases and J lost 7, with 17 bases in between. The CDR3 coding sequence is TGTGCCATCAGTGAGGAGGGGAGCCTCCCGGGTGAAAAACTGTTTTTT. It codes for CAISEEGSLPGEKLFF.

This clonotype was detected only once. CDR3 nucleotides: TGTGCCAGCAGCTTAGACCCAGGAACCGAGGTGGGGAAGCTGTTTTTT. The encoded protein is CASSLDPGTEVGKLFF. This chain uses TRBV11-1 with TRBJ2-2; D remains unclear. Per germline, CDR1 SGHAT and CDR2 FQDESV (reference sequence). V dropped 1 base and J dropped 12 bases, with 21 bases sitting between them. CDR3 length equals 16 residues.

Concerning this clonotype: A much bigger clone sits one base away, suggesting this may be a read error. The gene calls are TRBV13 and TRBJ2-5, with D possibly being TRBD2 (5 bases). Germline loops: CDR1 PRHDT, CDR2 FYEKMQ (reference sequence). V lost 4 bases to trimming and J lost 7 bases, with 19 bases between them. The CDR3 spans 15 residues. This chain's CDR3 is CASSWRVGDEGTQYF. CDR3 coding DNA: TGTGCCAGCAGCTGGCGAGTGGGAGATGAAGGGACCCAGTACTTC.

Note on this clonotype: One end of the junction does not line up with germline, which may come from a read error. The CDR3 here is CASSLGNQGLMDTEAFF. CDR3 nucleotide sequence: TGTGCCAGCAGCCTAGGCAACCAGGGGCTCATGGACACAGAAGCTTTCTTT. V and J are TRBV4-2 and TRBJ1-1; the D gene is possibly TRBD1 (6 bases). Germline V CDR1 and CDR2: LGHNA, YNFKEQ. The CDR3 sequence is 17 residues long.

With respect to this clonotype: At one of its ends the junction is not consistent with the germline gene, which may arise from a read error. V is TRBV11-1 and J is TRBJ1-1; D uncertain. The germline CDR1 and CDR2 sequences are SGHAT and FQDESV (reference sequence). The CDR3 extends over 14 amino acids. CDR3 amino acids: CASSLFKLKTEASF. CDR3 nucleotides: TGTGCCAGCAGCCTATTCAAGTTGAAGACTGAAGCTTCCTTT.

This clonotype turned up a few times. A junction boundary mismatches the germline segment, possibly from a read error. The rearrangement joins TRBV12-3 or TRBV12-4 to TRBJ2-5; TRBD2 aligns across 8 bases. CDR3 size: 13 residues. The CDR3 region has the DNA TGTGCCAGCAGTTTTCAAGCGGGAGAGACCCAGTGCTTC. Translating it yields CASSFQAGETQCF.

Details on this clonotype: A read error may produce the germline difference seen at one junction end. The chain is built from TRBV11-2 and TRBJ2-5; TRBD2 might be the D (6 bases). The length of the CDR3 is 13 residues. Germline-derived CDR1 and CDR2 are SGHAT and FQNNGV. This CDR3 reads CSSSLTEGETQYF. The CDR3 DNA reads as TGTTCCAGTAGCTTGACGGAGGGGGAGACCCAGTACTTC.

Turning to this clonotype: A much larger clone is a single base away; this may be a read error. The rearrangement links TRBV6-2 or TRBV6-3 to TRBJ2-1, with 13 bases aligning to TRBD2. The germline gives CDR1 MNHEY, CDR2 SVGEGT. This CDR3 comprises 15 residues. CDR3 amino acids: CANSYGTSGIREQFF. The CDR3 nucleotides are TGTGCCAACAGTTACGGGACTAGCGGGATACGTGAGCAGTTCTTC.

This clonotype has more than one count but fewer than ten. The junction departs from the called germline gene at one end, perhaps through a read error. The chain has TRBV11-2 and TRBJ2-7, with D perhaps TRBD2 (6 bases). This CDR3 region has 12 residues. CDR1 SGHAT and CDR2 FQNNGV come from the germline V gene. CDR3 coding DNA: TGTGCCAGAGCGGGTTTCTCCTATGAGCAGTACTTC. Translation gives CARAGFSYEQYF.

Concerning this clonotype: A much larger clone lies one base from this, so it may be a read error. This CDR3 fails to terminate in the conserved phenylalanine or tryptophan, so it likely reflects a read error. This rearrangement joins TRBV4-3 to TRBJ2-5; weak D call: TRBD2 (5 bases). This CDR3 has 13 residues. The germline CDR1 and CDR2 sequences are LGHNA and YSLEER. Trimming removed 5 bases at V and 2 bases at J, with 9 bases between. The CDR3, as DNA: TGCGCCAGCAGCTACCGACTACAAGAGACCCAGTACATC. This translates into CASSYRLQETQYI.